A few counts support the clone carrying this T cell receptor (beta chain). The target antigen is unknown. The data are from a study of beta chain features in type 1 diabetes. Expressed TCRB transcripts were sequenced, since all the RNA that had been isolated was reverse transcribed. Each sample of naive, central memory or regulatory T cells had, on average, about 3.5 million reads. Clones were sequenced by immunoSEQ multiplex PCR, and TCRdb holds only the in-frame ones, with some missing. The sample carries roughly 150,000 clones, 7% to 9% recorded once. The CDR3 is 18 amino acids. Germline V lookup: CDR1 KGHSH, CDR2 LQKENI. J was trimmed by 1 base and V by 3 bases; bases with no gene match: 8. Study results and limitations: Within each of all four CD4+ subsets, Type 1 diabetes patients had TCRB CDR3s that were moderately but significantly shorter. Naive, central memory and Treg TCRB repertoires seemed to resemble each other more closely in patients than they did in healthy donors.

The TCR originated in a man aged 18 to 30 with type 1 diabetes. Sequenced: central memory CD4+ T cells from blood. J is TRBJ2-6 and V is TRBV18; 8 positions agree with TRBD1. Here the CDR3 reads CASSPGAGGSSGANVLTF. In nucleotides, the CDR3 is TGTGCCAGCTCACCGGGGGCAGGGGGCAGTTCTGGGGCCAACGTCCTGACTTTC.